The 29 T cell receptor beta chains in this list originate from one sample, sequenced in a study of blood T cells in healthy people across ages. Using a J-beta primer mix together with a sample-barcoded 5' primer, a second PCR was run for roughly 7 to 12 cycles. Each CDR3 protein is one row after TCRdb ran MiXCR on the 5' RACE reads. The table has over a million distinct CDR3 sequences, roughly 45% seen once. What was sequenced was blood. All receptors derive from a woman aged 55-70 years in good health.

This clonotype was seen only a few times. J is TRBJ2-1 and V is TRBV3-1; TRBD2 aligns across 12 bases. The CDR3 length is 16 residues. Trimming at V came to 1 base and at J to 6 bases, leaving 4 bases not matched to a gene. Looked up from germline, CDR1 is LGHDT and CDR2 is YNNKEL (reference sequence). CDR3 amino acids: CASSQGLAGVGNEQFF. The CDR3, as DNA: TGTGCCAGCAGCCAAGGACTAGCGGGAGTGGGCAATGAGCAGTTCTTC.

CDR3 sequence reads: CASSSTRSPDTQYF. Written as DNA, the CDR3 is TGTGCCAGCAGCTCTACTAGATCCCCAGATACGCAGTATTTT. The V gene is TRBV7-3, the J gene TRBJ2-3, with a weak D call TRBD2 (5 bases). V lost 4 bases, J lost 4 bases, and 12 bases lay in between. Germline assignment: CDR1 SGHTA and CDR2 FQGTGA. The CDR3 totals 14 residues.

The J gene is TRBJ2-4, the V gene TRBV15, with TRBD1 matching 7 bases. Germline V gives CDR1 LNHNV, CDR2 YYDKDF (reference sequence). This CDR3 spans 16 amino acids. Trimming took 1 base from V and 5 from J; bases not matched to a gene: 8. In nucleotides, the CDR3 is TGTGCCACCAGCAGAGTGAAGGGGGCCGGGGAAAACATTCAGTACTTC. This encodes CATSRVKGAGENIQYF.

This clonotype was counted only a few times. The chain links TRBV20-1 to TRBJ2-5; no clear D gene. Trimming removed 1 base from V and 5 bases from J, with 11 bases in between. This CDR3 is built from 13 residues. CDR1 and CDR2 from the germline V gene are DFQATT and SNEGSKA (reference sequence). The CDR3 spells CSARVPGLETQYF. The CDR3 nucleotides read TGCAGTGCTAGAGTGCCGGGTTTGGAGACCCAGTACTTC.

J is TRBJ2-7 and V is TRBV27; TRBD1 matches 7 bases. Germline V CDR1 and CDR2: MNHEY, SMNVEV (reference sequence). The J segment lost 7 bases and the V segment lost 6 bases, leaving 9 bases of the junction unmatched. The CDR3 covers 13 residues. The CDR3 nucleotides read TGTGCCAGCAGCGACAGGGCCCTCAATGAGCAGTACTTC. Translated: CASSDRALNEQYF.

The rearrangement uses TRBV30 and TRBJ1-2; 12 bases map to TRBD1. Germline loops: CDR1 GTSNPN, CDR2 SVGIG (reference sequence). CDR3 length equals 13 residues. V was pared by 4 bases and J by 10 bases, with 7 bases of the junction left unmatched. The CDR3 loop is CAWMRGTGGDYTF. The CDR3 region has the DNA TGTGCCTGGATGCGCGGGACAGGGGGCGACTACACCTTC.

The V gene is TRBV6-6, the J gene TRBJ2-1, with 7 bases that match TRBD1. The CDR3 has 17 residues. Germline CDR1 reads MNHNY; CDR2 reads SVGAGI (reference sequence). V lost 4 bases and J lost 3; bases outside the gene matches: 12. CDR3 sequence (DNA): TGTGCCAGCAGTTCGACCCCACCGACAGGGCTCTACAATGAGCAGTTCTTC. Residues: CASSSTPPTGLYNEQFF.

This chain uses TRBV2 with TRBJ2-3; D unclear. Germline V gives CDR1 SNHLY, CDR2 FYNNEI. The CDR3 covers 15 residues. Trimming cost V 5 bases and J 2 bases, with 14 bases left between them. The CDR3 region is CASSPWRQLTDTQYF. DNA of the CDR3: TGTGCCAGCAGTCCTTGGCGGCAGCTCACAGATACGCAGTATTTT. Supplemented by reference TRBV2 and TRBJ2-3, the full variable domain reads EPEVTQTPSHQVTQMGQEVILRCVPISNHLYFYWYRQILGQKVEFLVSFYNNEISEKSEIFDDQFSVERPDGSNFTLKIRSTKLEDSAMYFCASSPWRQLTDTQYFGPGTRLTVL.

Details on this clonotype: Its ends do not fully match the called genes, so a read error is possible. The CDR3 nucleotides are TGTGCCAGCAGCTGGGGACAGAGGGGCAATCAGCTCCAGCATTTT. It specifies CASSWGQRGNQLQHF. This sequence joins TRBV7-2 and TRBJ1-5; TRBD1 matches at 7 bases. Germline-derived CDR1 and CDR2 are SGHTA and FQGNSA. CDR3 length: 15 amino acids.

As DNA, the CDR3 is TGCGCCAGCAGCTTGGGTGTGTCGGCATCATACAATGAGCAGTACTTC. Translation: CASSLGVSASYNEQYF. V gene TRBV5-1 combines with J gene TRBJ2-7; D ambiguous. V was clipped by 0 bases and J by 7 bases, with 20 bases between them. The V gene's germline CDR1 is SGHRS and CDR2 YFSETQ. This CDR3 is built from 16 residues. The variable domain in full, with the rest retrieved from reference TRBV5-1 and TRBJ2-7, is KAGVTQTPRYLIKTRGQQVTLSCSPISGHRSVSWYQQTPGQGLQFLFEYFSETQRNKGNFPGRFSGRQFSNSRSEMNVSTLELGDSALYLCASSLGVSASYNEQYFGPGTRLTVT.

There are a few counts of this clonotype. J is TRBJ2-4 and V is TRBV10-2; D call uncertain. Germline assignment: CDR1 WSHSY and CDR2 SAAADI. The CDR3 runs 13 residues. V dropped 4 bases and J dropped 5 bases, with 9 bases sitting between them. The CDR3 protein is CASSVGSQNIQYF. In nucleotides, the CDR3 is TGCGCCAGCAGTGTTGGTAGTCAAAACATTCAGTACTTC.

This clonotype was counted only a few times. The chain employs TRBV12-3 or TRBV12-4 and TRBJ2-6; D is ambiguous. The CDR3 is 14 residues long. V lost 2 bases, J lost 3 bases, and 5 bases lay in between. CDR3 sequence: CASSLLVGANVLTF. The CDR3 DNA reads as TGTGCCAGCAGTTTACTCGTTGGGGCCAACGTCCTGACTTTC.

This clonotype was recorded a few times. The genes are TRBV7-2 and TRBJ2-6; D is perhaps TRBD2 (5 bases). Germline-derived CDR1 and CDR2 are SGHTA and FQGNSA. Trimming stripped 4 bases from V and 2 bases from J, with 15 bases between. This CDR3 contains 17 residues. CDR3 sequence reads: CASSWVALSPGANVLTF. In DNA, the CDR3 is TGTGCCAGCAGCTGGGTAGCGCTCTCCCCTGGGGCCAACGTCCTGACTTTC.

V and J are TRBV13 and TRBJ2-3; 9 bases are a match to TRBD2. The CDR3 sequence is 16 residues long. CDR1 PRHDT and CDR2 FYEKMQ come from the germline V gene (reference sequence). Germline trimming cut 5 bases from V and 0 bases from J; bases unmatched to any gene: 6. CDR3 region: CASSAGGRRSTDTQYF. The CDR3 region has the DNA TGTGCCAGCAGCGCGGGGGGGCGGAGGAGCACAGATACGCAGTATTTT.

V usage is TRBV28 and J usage is TRBJ2-5; tentative D call: TRBD2 (6 bases). This CDR3 spans 16 amino acids. Trimming stripped 2 bases from V and 4 bases from J, with 17 bases between. In germline, CDR1 is MDHEN, CDR2 SYDVKM. CDR3 region: CASSLISPGGGETQYF. In nucleotides, the CDR3 is TGTGCCAGCAGTTTAATTTCCCCCGGGGGAGGAGAGACCCAGTACTTC. The variable domain in full, completed from reference TRBV28 and TRBJ2-5, reads DVKVTQSSRYLVKRTGEKVFLECVQDMDHENMFWYRQDPGLGLRLIYFSYDVKMKEKGDIPEGYSVSREKKERFSLILESASTNQTSMYLCASSLISPGGGETQYFGPGTRLLVL.

The chain uses TRBV20-1 and TRBJ2-3; 7 bases fit TRBD2. The CDR3 has 12 residues. Per germline, CDR1 DFQATT and CDR2 SNEGSKA (reference sequence). The trim removed 5 bases at V and 5 bases at J, leaving 4 bases unmatched. The CDR3 DNA reads TGCAGTGCTCGGGCTAGCGGAGATACGCAGTATTTT. Translation: CSARASGDTQYF.

The chain is built from TRBV7-6 and TRBJ2-3, with 10 bases matching TRBD2. This CDR3 is 16 amino acids long. Trimming at V came to 3 bases and at J to 3 bases, leaving 6 bases not matched to a gene. Germline values: CDR1 SGHVS, CDR2 FNYEAQ. CDR3 amino acids: CASSLSSGSGTDTQYF. The CDR3 bases are TGTGCCAGCAGCTTGTCTAGCGGGAGTGGTACAGATACGCAGTATTTT.

This clonotype came up a few times. This rearrangement joins TRBV9 to TRBJ2-3; D is unresolved. The CDR3 spans 14 residues. V dropped 1 base and J dropped 0 bases, with 6 bases sitting between them. From germline, CDR1 is SGDLS and CDR2 YYNGEE. In DNA, the CDR3 is TGTGCCAGCAGCGTAACCCGAAGCACAGATACGCAGTATTTT. It translates to CASSVTRSTDTQYF.

The rearrangement joins TRBV5-1 to TRBJ2-3; no clear D gene. This CDR3 has 13 amino acids. Germline V gene data show CDR1 as SGHRS and CDR2 as YFSETQ. V was pared by 3 bases and J by 6 bases, with 11 bases between. DNA of the CDR3: TGCGCCAGCAGCTGGACCATTGGGGATACGCAGTATTTT. It encodes CASSWTIGDTQYF. The variable domain in full, with the rest retrieved from reference TRBV5-1 and TRBJ2-3, is KAGVTQTPRYLIKTRGQQVTLSCSPISGHRSVSWYQQTPGQGLQFLFEYFSETQRNKGNFPGRFSGRQFSNSRSEMNVSTLELGDSALYLCASSWTIGDTQYFGPGTRLTVL.

The chain is built from TRBV27 and TRBJ2-6; the match to TRBD1 covers 9 bases. The CDR3 sequence is 16 residues long. Germline trimming cut 2 bases from V and 3 bases from J; bases unmatched to any gene: 2. Germline V gene sequence: CDR1 MNHEY, CDR2 SMNVEV (reference sequence). CDR3 sequence (DNA): TGTGCCAGCAGTTTAAACAGGGGGCTTGGGGCCAACGTCCTGACTTTC. It yields the protein CASSLNRGLGANVLTF.

This clonotype occurred a few times. V is TRBV7-8 and J is TRBJ2-4; 11 nucleotides line up with TRBD2. The CDR3 covers 16 residues. Germline CDR1 reads SGHVS; CDR2 reads FQNEAQ. V gave up 5 bases and J gave up 0 bases; unmatched junction bases: 3. The CDR3 DNA sequence: TGTGCCAGCAGCCTCGGACTAGCGGGAGCCAAAAACATTCAGTACTTC. Translating gives CASSLGLAGAKNIQYF.

The table lists this clonotype with a few counts. The V gene is TRBV12-3 or TRBV12-4, the J gene TRBJ2-7, with 9 bases aligning to TRBD2. V lost 3 bases, J lost 4 bases, and 10 bases stayed unmatched. This CDR3 is 16 amino acids long. This CDR3 is CASSFTWLAGRYEQYF. The CDR3 bases are TGTGCCAGCAGTTTTACCTGGCTAGCGGGACGGTACGAGCAGTACTTC.

The CDR3 sequence is CASSLEAGRSSGANVLTF. For the CDR3, the DNA is TGCGCCAGCAGCTTGGAAGCAGGGAGGAGTTCTGGGGCCAACGTCCTGACTTTC. The chain uses TRBV5-1 and TRBJ2-6; possible D gene TRBD2, 6 bases. This CDR3 has 18 residues. The V end was cut by 0 bases, the J end by 1 base, with 14 bases between. Per the germline V gene, CDR1 is SGHRS and CDR2 is YFSETQ. Variable domain in full (rest from reference TRBV5-1 and TRBJ2-6): KAGVTQTPRYLIKTRGQQVTLSCSPISGHRSVSWYQQTPGQGLQFLFEYFSETQRNKGNFPGRFSGRQFSNSRSEMNVSTLELGDSALYLCASSLEAGRSSGANVLTFGAGSRLTVL.

The rearrangement joins TRBV5-1 to TRBJ2-2, with 12 bases aligning to TRBD2. Looked up from germline, CDR1 is SGHRS and CDR2 is YFSETQ. The CDR3 runs 18 residues. V was clipped by 4 bases and J by 7 bases; unmatched bases: 14. In DNA, the CDR3 is TGCGCCAGCAGCGAACCGTCTCTAGCGGGAGGGAGAAGCGGGGAGCTGTTTTTT. It codes for CASSEPSLAGGRSGELFF. Filled out from reference TRBV5-1 and TRBJ2-2, the complete variable domain reads KAGVTQTPRYLIKTRGQQVTLSCSPISGHRSVSWYQQTPGQGLQFLFEYFSETQRNKGNFPGRFSGRQFSNSRSEMNVSTLELGDSALYLCASSEPSLAGGRSGELFFGEGSRLTVL.

This chain joins TRBV2 and TRBJ2-1; possible D gene TRBD1, 6 bases. V was pared by 5 bases and J by 3 bases, with 17 bases between. Germline CDR1 reads SNHLY; CDR2 reads FYNNEI. This CDR3 has 16 amino acids. The CDR3 reads CASSLSRGRGYNEQFF. As DNA, the CDR3 is TGTGCCAGCAGTCTCAGCAGGGGAAGGGGCTACAATGAGCAGTTCTTC. Variable domain in full (rest from reference TRBV2 and TRBJ2-1): EPEVTQTPSHQVTQMGQEVILRCVPISNHLYFYWYRQILGQKVEFLVSFYNNEISEKSEIFDDQFSVERPDGSNFTLKIRSTKLEDSAMYFCASSLSRGRGYNEQFFGPGTRLTVL.

The chain uses TRBV29-1 and TRBJ2-7; maybe TRBD2 (5 bases). The J call may be faulty, since TRBJ2-4 better matches the DNA end. Germline V CDR1 and CDR2: SQVTM, ANQGSEA. The CDR3 has 14 amino acids. CDR3 bases: TGCAGCGTTGACGAATCGGGGAGCAAAAACATTCAGTACTTC. It is translated as CSVDESGSKNIQYF.

The chain links TRBV6-1 to TRBJ2-1; tentatively, D is TRBD1 (5 bases). There are 16 residues in the CDR3. CDR1 MNHNS and CDR2 SASEGT come from the germline V gene. Trimming took 9 bases from V and 0 from J, leaving 18 bases between them. This CDR3 is CASATKGFPSYNEQFF. As DNA, the CDR3 is TGTGCCAGTGCAACGAAGGGGTTTCCCTCCTACAATGAGCAGTTCTTC.

The rearrangement uses TRBV5-1 and TRBJ1-1; tentative D call: TRBD1 (6 bases). Germline V gene sequence: CDR1 SGHRS, CDR2 YFSETQ. The V end was cut by 0 bases, the J end by 4 bases, with 7 bases between. CDR3 length: 13 residues. The CDR3 is CASSLAQGTEAFF. Written as DNA, the CDR3 is TGCGCCAGCAGCTTGGCACAGGGCACTGAAGCTTTCTTT.

The chain links TRBV5-6 to TRBJ2-3; 7 positions agree with TRBD1. This CDR3 is built from 14 residues. CDR1 is SGHDT and CDR2 is YYEEEE in the germline V gene. Unmatched junction bases numbered 6, after V lost 4 bases and J lost 4 bases. DNA for the CDR3: TGTGCCAGCAGCACCGGGACAGTGGCAGATACGCAGTATTTT. Protein product: CASSTGTVADTQYF.